This T cell receptor (beta chain) was recovered during a study of shared clonotypes between healthy human individuals. The length of the CDR3 is 13 residues. CDR1 is MDHEN and CDR2 is SYDVKM in the germline V gene. V was trimmed by 4 bases and J by 0 bases, leaving 6 bases between them. Naive CD8 isolation took CD45RO-negative cells positively selected for CCR7 and excluded terminally differentiated effector memory CD45RA+ cells. Assay: immunoSEQ multiplex PCR; the TCRdb copy retains only in-frame clones and omits some. The sample has around 1.9 million clones; around 95% are singletons. This clone was recorded a few times.

The chain employs TRBV28 and TRBJ1-2; D is undetermined. This TCR was sampled from a man between 18 and 35 years old in good health. Some clones in this sample may be carry-over from other donors' samples. The sample was naive CD8+ T cells from PBMCs. The CDR3 spells CASSWQSNYGYTF. The CDR3 DNA is TGTGCCAGCAGTTGGCAATCTAACTATGGCTACACCTTC.